This T cell receptor (beta chain) is from a study of beta chain features in type 1 diabetes. Study-wide results and caveats: The study found moderately but significantly shorter TCRB CDR3s in all four CD4+ subsets of Type 1 diabetes patients.

Sequenced material consisted of expressed TCRB transcripts (all of the isolated RNA was reverse transcribed). TCRdb's copy holds only in-frame clones and misses some; the assay was immunoSEQ multiplex PCR. The sample carries a few hundred thousand clones, about 20% recorded once. This clone was seen more than once but under ten times. What it binds is unknown. The same CDR3 is also encoded by other DNA sequences in this sample. The ends were cut back, 3 bases at V and 6 bases at J, with 8 bases in the middle. Germline assignment: CDR1 KGHSH and CDR2 LQKENI. The CDR3 is 12 residues long. This clonotype originated in a woman between 40 and 55 years old with type 1 diabetes. The rearrangement links TRBV18 to TRBJ1-1, with D possibly being TRBD1 (5 bases). The sequencing input was naive CD4+ T cells from blood. The CDR3 sequence: CASSPQGAEAFF. Written as DNA, the CDR3 is TGTGCCAGCTCACCGCAGGGCGCTGAAGCTTTCTTT.